The present TCR beta chain was sequenced within a study of regulatory T cells in long-lasting Graves disease. V dropped 3 bases and J dropped 3; count of bases not matched to a gene: 7. Germline V gene data show CDR1 as MGHRA and CDR2 as YSYEKL. The CDR3 extends over 15 amino acids. The sample holds a few counts of this clonotype. Antigen unknown. Sequencing libraries for TCR beta were prepared with iRepertoire HTBI primers and Arm-PCR of CDR3 regions. Authors' methods: Across the samples, identification revealed 55 to 80 TRBV and 14 TRBJ segments. TCRdb re-called the multiplex PCR reads with MiXCR, one entry per CDR3 protein. The V and J calls follow TCRdb's processing rather than the paper's. This sample carries 510,000 or so distinct CDR3 sequences, 12% of them seen once, and the ten largest clones take roughly 8.9%. Study-wide results and limits: TRBV28, TRBJ1-2 and TRBJ2-5 were favored in persistent disease.

Documented time point: newly diagnosed GD, antithyroid drugs for less than 3 months. PBMC RNA served as the TCR library source. This sample also belongs to another study, concerning T cells in Graves' hyperthyroidism and ophthalmopathy. That investigation notes: When the TCR CDR3 underwent first-round RT-PCR, the HTBI primer set was used.

The rearrangement joins TRBV4-1 to TRBJ2-7; 8 bases agree with TRBD2. Sample: peripheral blood mononuclear cells (PBMCs), taken at new diagnosis, from a patient treated with antithyroid drugs. This receptor was taken from a woman aged 25 to 39 with Graves disease. The CDR3 DNA reads TGCGCCAGCAGCCACGGTAGCGGGGCCCGCTACGAGCAGTACTTC. Translation gives CASSHGSGARYEQYF.